The next 19 T cell receptor beta chains were all read from a single sample in a study of blood T cells in healthy people across ages. Through a sample-barcoded 5' primer and a J-beta primer mix, a second PCR was run for roughly 6 to 12 cycles. TCRdb re-called the 5' RACE reads through MiXCR, storing one row per CDR3 protein. The sample holds fewer than 900,000 distinct CDR3 sequences; 35% to 40% are singletons and the top ten take around 13%. The source material was blood. These receptors were taken from a young man in good health.

The rearrangement links TRBV7-2 to TRBJ2-5; D possibly corresponds to TRBD2 (5 bases). The CDR3 is 15 amino acids. V dropped 1 base and J dropped 6 bases, with 15 bases sitting between them. CDR1 and CDR2 from the germline V gene are SGHTA and FQGNSA. The CDR3 DNA sequence: TGTGCCAGCAGCTTAGATCGGCTCCCCGGGAAGACCCAGTACTTC. Translated: CASSLDRLPGKTQYF.

This chain joins TRBV27 and TRBJ2-3, with TRBD2 matching over 14 bases. Looked up from germline, CDR1 is MNHEY and CDR2 is SMNVEV (reference sequence). CDR3 length: 16 amino acids. J was trimmed by 6 bases and V by 4 bases; bases with no gene match: 6. This CDR3 is CASSSGTSGGRDTQYF. Written as DNA, the CDR3 is TGTGCCAGCAGTTCCGGGACTAGCGGGGGCAGGGATACGCAGTATTTT.

The V gene is TRBV7-9, the J gene TRBJ1-4; TRBD1 matches at 9 bases. Unmatched junction bases numbered 12, after V lost 2 bases and J lost 8 bases. The CDR3 is 17 residues long. Germline V lookup: CDR1 SEHNR, CDR2 FQNEAQ (reference sequence). The CDR3 reads CASSLPLGQGMREKLFF. CDR3 nucleotides: TGTGCCAGCAGCTTACCCCTCGGACAGGGGATGAGGGAAAAACTGTTTTTT.

This clonotype was seen at least ten times. The chain uses TRBV29-1 and TRBJ2-1; D may be TRBD2 (7 bases). The CDR3 spans 13 residues. V was trimmed by 3 bases and J by 4 bases, leaving 10 bases between them. Per germline, CDR1 SQVTM and CDR2 ANQGSEA. CDR3 in amino acids: CSVDRGLYNEQFF. In DNA, the CDR3 is TGCAGCGTTGACAGGGGACTATACAATGAGCAGTTCTTC.

The V call is TRBV9, the J call TRBJ1-2; D ambiguous. The CDR3 contains 15 residues. The germline V gene has CDR1 SGDLS and CDR2 YYNGEE. The V end lost 4 bases, the J end lost 5 bases, and 18 bases lay between the germline ends. The CDR3 DNA follows: TGTGCCAGCAGCTCCCCGGAGGGAGAGTATTATGGCTACACCTTC. Translation gives CASSSPEGEYYGYTF.

This clonotype was recorded at least ten times. The CDR3 nucleotides read TGTGCCAGCAGCCAGGACGGCCACCAAGAGACCCAGTACTTC. Residues: CASSQDGHQETQYF. The chain couples TRBV6-5 to TRBJ2-5; D gene unclear. Germline loops: CDR1 MNHEY, CDR2 SVGAGI. The germline V and J ends were trimmed by 6 bases and 0 bases, with 11 bases remaining between them. The CDR3 contains 14 residues.

This clonotype came up a few times. The rearrangement uses TRBV4-2 and TRBJ2-7, with 9 nucleotides matching TRBD1. The CDR3 sequence is 17 residues long. The ends lost 6 bases at V and 2 bases at J; junction bases unmatched: 14. Germline V gene lookup returns CDR1 LGHNA and CDR2 YNFKEQ. CDR3 protein: CASSRNPGQGYPYEQYF. In DNA, the CDR3 is TGTGCCAGCAGTCGAAACCCGGGACAGGGCTATCCCTACGAGCAGTACTTC.

In its sample, this clonotype was seen once. The V call is TRBV4-2, the J call TRBJ2-5, with D perhaps assigned TRBD1 or TRBD2 (5 bases each). V lost 0 bases, J lost 5 bases, and 13 bases lay in between. The CDR3 spans 15 residues. Germline loops: CDR1 LGHNA, CDR2 YNFKEQ. CDR3 residues: CASSQEEGTPETQYF. For the CDR3, the DNA is TGTGCCAGCAGCCAAGAAGAGGGGACCCCGGAGACCCAGTACTTC.

This clonotype was seen at least ten times. This chain joins TRBV20-1 and TRBJ1-5, with 10 bases aligning to TRBD1. Germline lookup yields CDR1 DFQATT and CDR2 SNEGSKA (reference sequence). V was pared by 1 base and J by 7 bases, with 7 bases of the junction left unmatched. This CDR3 has 15 amino acids. The CDR3 reads CSARGGDRGGQPQHF. Here the CDR3 DNA reads TGCAGTGCTAGAGGAGGGGACAGGGGTGGCCAGCCCCAGCATTTT.

This chain uses TRBV5-4 with TRBJ2-7; tentative D call: TRBD2 (6 bases). CDR1 and CDR2 from the germline V gene are SGHNT and YYREEE (reference sequence). V was shortened by 4 bases and J by 3 bases, with 17 bases between the two germline ends. The CDR3 runs 15 residues. The CDR3 here is CASSTRTTGVYEQYF. The CDR3 nucleotides read TGTGCCAGCAGCACTAGGACTACGGGGGTCTACGAGCAGTACTTC.

The CDR3 coding sequence is TGTGCCAGCAGCTTGGGGCGACTAGCGGGGGTCACAGATACGCAGTATTTT. It yields the protein CASSLGRLAGVTDTQYF. The chain is built from TRBV7-3 and TRBJ2-3; TRBD2 matches 12 bases. V shed 3 bases and J 2 bases; nucleotides not matched to a gene: 6. Per the germline V gene, CDR1 is SGHTA and CDR2 is FQGTGA. The CDR3 consists of 17 residues.

The chain carries TRBV6-6 and TRBJ2-5; D remains ambiguous. This CDR3 comprises 14 residues. V lost 6 bases and J 5 bases, leaving 16 bases between the germline ends. Germline CDR1 is MNHNY and CDR2 is SVGAGI (reference sequence). The DNA for the CDR3 is TGTGCCAGCAGACACCGGGCCCAGACGGAGACCCAGTACTTC. Translating gives CASRHRAQTETQYF.

CDR3 DNA sequence: TGTGCCAGCAAGGAAGGACAGAATTCCTACGAGCAGTACTTC. It yields the protein CASKEGQNSYEQYF. This rearrangement joins TRBV2 to TRBJ2-4, with TRBD1 as a possible D gene (6 bases). The last part of the DNA fits TRBJ2-7 better; the J call may be wrong. The CDR3 runs 14 residues. In germline, CDR1 is SNHLY, CDR2 FYNNEI.

The V call is TRBV4-1, the J call TRBJ1-1, with D unresolved. Trimming removed 0 bases at V and 1 base at J, with 9 bases between. The germline gives CDR1 MGHRA, CDR2 YSYEKL. The CDR3 covers 15 residues. The DNA for the CDR3 is TGCGCCAGCAGCCAAGATGAAGTCCCGAACACTGAAGCTTTCTTT. It codes for CASSQDEVPNTEAFF.

This clonotype was observed a few times. The rearrangement links TRBV3-1 to TRBJ1-1; D gene ambiguous. CDR3 length equals 14 residues. The V gene's germline CDR1 is LGHDT and CDR2 YNNKEL (reference sequence). V lost 8 bases and J lost 4, with 17 bases in between. The CDR3 nucleotides read TGTGCCAGCCGTGCGGAATGGGATTTCACTGAAGCTTTCTTT. Translating gives CASRAEWDFTEAFF.

There are a few counts of this clonotype. This rearrangement joins TRBV15 to TRBJ1-4; TRBD1 matches at 11 bases. Trimming removed 0 bases from V and 0 bases from J; junction bases left unmatched: 9. This CDR3 is 20 amino acids long. Germline-derived CDR1 and CDR2 are LNHNV and YYDKDF (reference sequence). CDR3: CATSRDWSDRGHTTNEKLFF. In DNA form, the CDR3 reads TGTGCCACCAGCAGAGATTGGTCGGACAGGGGGCACACAACTAATGAAAAACTGTTTTTT.

This clonotype was recorded once. This chain uses TRBV28 with TRBJ2-1, with 14 bases fitting TRBD2. From germline, CDR1 is MDHEN and CDR2 SYDVKM. V was clipped by 2 bases and J by 0 bases; unmatched bases: 15. The CDR3 loop spans 22 amino acids. For the CDR3, the DNA is TGTGCCAGCAGTTTACCGACGACTATGGGACTAGCGGGAGAGAACTCCTACAATGAGCAGTTCTTC. This gives the protein CASSLPTTMGLAGENSYNEQFF.

There are a few counts of this clonotype. This chain uses TRBV12-3 or TRBV12-4 with TRBJ2-5; 8 bases are a match to TRBD2. V lost 3 bases to trimming and J lost 3 bases; unmatched junction nucleotides: 3. This CDR3 region has 14 residues. CDR3 bases: TGTGCCAGCAGTTTCGCGGGGGGTGAAGAGACCCAGTACTTC. Translating it yields CASSFAGGEETQYF.

This clonotype has a count of ten or more. The chain uses TRBV20-1 and TRBJ2-7; tentative D call: TRBD2 (7 bases). CDR1 is DFQATT, CDR2 SNEGSKA, per germline (reference sequence). V gave up 6 bases and J gave up 0 bases, with 18 bases separating them. The CDR3 runs to 15 residues. The CDR3 coding sequence is TGCAGTGCCCCCGCGGCGGGGGCCTACTCCTACGAGCAGTACTTC. It translates to CSAPAAGAYSYEQYF.